This is a list of T cell receptor beta chains from one sample in a study of T cell repertoires in ileal Crohn's disease. Generated by immunoSEQ multiplex PCR, the TCRdb table keeps only in-frame clones and is missing some. The sample records some 5,000 clones, around 80% being singletons. Sequencing input: ileal tissue. The receptors derive from an adult with Crohn's disease. Each CDR3 is given with its conserved first and last residue. The D gene is left open where the match is weak. Clone size is given for some rows only: seen once, a few or many times, or a class if the clone is expanded.

>TRBJ2-3|TRBD2|TRBV5-1|-
CASSLTPGGPSGDTQYF
TGCGCCAGCAGCTTGACGCCGGGGGGGCCAAGTGGGGATACGCAGTATTTT
>TRBJ2-2|TRBD1|TRBV27|-
CASSLVYRGTGELFF
TGTGCCAGCAGTTTAGTCTACAGGGGGACCGGGGAGCTGTTTTTT
>TRBJ2-7|-|TRBV6-6|-
CASSYSSSPSYEQYF
TGTGCCAGCAGTTACTCGAGTAGTCCGTCCTACGAGCAGTACTTC
>TRBJ1-1|-|TRBV6-6|medium-sized
CASSYSSVNTEAFF
TGTGCCAGCAGTTACTCGAGTGTGAACACTGAAGCTTTCTTT
>TRBJ1-3|-|TRBV9|once
CASSALSGSGNTIYF
TGTGCCAGCAGCGCCCTCTCAGGCTCTGGAAACACCATATATTTT
>TRBJ2-7|TRBD2|TRBV7-4|few
CASSLRDYLYEQYF
TGTGCCAGCAGCCTCCGGGACTACCTCTACGAGCAGTACTTC
>TRBJ1-2|-|TRBV15|once
CATSRELLYGYTF
TGTGCCACCAGCAGAGAACTACTCTATGGCTACACCTTC
>TRBJ2-1|-|TRBV7-2|-
CASSLAFASSYNEQFF
TGTGCCAGCAGCTTAGCGTTCGCGAGCTCCTACAATGAGCAGTTCTTC
>TRBJ2-1|-|TRBV7-6|-
CASSPEAGSYNEQFF
TGTGCCAGCAGCCCCGAGGCTGGCTCCTACAATGAGCAGTTCTTC
>TRBJ1-3|-|TRBV9|-
CASSREGRPSSGNTIYF
TGTGCCAGCAGCCGAGAAGGCAGGCCAAGCTCTGGAAACACCATATATTTT
>TRBJ2-1|TRBD2|TRBV11-2|-
CASSWGLAYNEQFF
TGTGCCAGCAGTTGGGGACTAGCCTACAATGAGCAGTTCTTC
>TRBJ1-1|-|TRBV4-3|large
CASSYSAGDTEAFF
TGCGCCAGCAGCTACTCGGCAGGGGACACTGAAGCTTTCTTT
>TRBJ2-1|TRBD2|TRBV2|-
CASGLAGGYNEQFF
TGTGCCAGCGGTCTAGCGGGGGGCTACAATGAGCAGTTCTTC
>TRBJ2-7|TRBD2|TRBV5-1|-
CASSLLAGGNPYEQYF
TGCGCCAGCAGCTTACTAGCGGGGGGGAACCCCTACGAGCAGTACTTC
>TRBJ1-1|TRBD1|TRBV5-1|-
CASSFRDSTEAFF
TGCGCCAGCAGCTTTAGGGACAGTACTGAAGCTTTCTTT
>TRBJ1-5|-|TRBV7-2|-
CASSLGQGGYQPQHF
TGTGCCAGCAGCTTAGGGCAGGGAGGATATCAGCCCCAGCATTTT
>TRBJ2-1|TRBD2|TRBV27|-
CASSLVGLAQNEQFF
TGTGCCAGCAGTTTAGTTGGACTAGCTCAGAATGAGCAGTTCTTC
>TRBJ1-1|TRBD1|TRBV5-1|-
CASSMGQVAEAFF
TGCGCCAGCAGTATGGGACAGGTGGCTGAAGCTTTCTTT
>TRBJ2-7|TRBD2|TRBV18|once
CASSSTLAGGTREQYF
TGTGCCAGCTCATCAACTCTAGCGGGGGGCACTAGGGAGCAGTACTTC
>TRBJ1-3|TRBD1|TRBV9|-
CASGEFNQGDTIYF
TGTGCCAGCGGGGAATTCAATCAGGGGGACACCATATATTTT
>TRBJ1-5|TRBD1|TRBV11-2|-
CASSSHDRGGSRDQPQHF
TGTGCCAGCAGTTCCCATGACAGGGGTGGGTCTCGGGATCAGCCCCAGCATTTT
>TRBJ1-6|TRBD1|TRBV5-4|-
CASSLGGQGVSPLHF
TGTGCCAGCAGCTTGGGGGGCCAGGGGGTTTCACCCCTCCACTTT